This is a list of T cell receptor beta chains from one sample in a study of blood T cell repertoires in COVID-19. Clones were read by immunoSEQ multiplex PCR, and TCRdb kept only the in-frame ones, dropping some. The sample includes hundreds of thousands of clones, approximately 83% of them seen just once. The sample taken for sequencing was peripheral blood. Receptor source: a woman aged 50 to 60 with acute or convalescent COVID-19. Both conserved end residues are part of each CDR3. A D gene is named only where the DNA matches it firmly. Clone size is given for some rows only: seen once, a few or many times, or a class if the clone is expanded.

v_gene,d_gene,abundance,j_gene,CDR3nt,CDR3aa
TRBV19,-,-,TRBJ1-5,TGTGCCAGTAGTGCGGATCAGGGGCTAAACAATCAGCCCCAGCATTTT,CASSADQGLNNQPQHF
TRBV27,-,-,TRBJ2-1,TGTGCCAGCAGTTTAACTAGCCCCTTGGATGAGCAGTTCTTC,CASSLTSPLDEQFF
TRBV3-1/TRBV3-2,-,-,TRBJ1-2,TGTGCCAGCAGCCAAAATGATCAGGGCAGTTGGGATGGCTACACCTTC,CASSQNDQGSWDGYTF
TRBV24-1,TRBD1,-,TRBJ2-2,TGTGCCACCAGTGACTCACCGGGACAGGGGGACACCGGGGAGCTGTTTTTT,CATSDSPGQGDTGELFF
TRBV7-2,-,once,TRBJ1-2,TGTGCCAGCAGCTTAGCTCGGCAGGGAATGGTTATCACCTTC,CASSLARQGMVITF
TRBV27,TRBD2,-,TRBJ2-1,TGTGCCAGCAGTTTCCAGCGGGGGTTTTACAATGAGCAGTTCTTC,CASSFQRGFYNEQFF
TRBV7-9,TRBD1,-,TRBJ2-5,TGTGCCAGCAGCCCCCAAGGGCGTAACAGGGGGTTAGAGACCCAGTACTTC,CASSPQGRNRGLETQYF
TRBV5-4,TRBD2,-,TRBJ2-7,TGTGCCAGCAGCTTGGGACTAGCGGGAGGTGAGCAGTACTTC,CASSLGLAGGEQYF
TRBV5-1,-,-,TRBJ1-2,TGCGCCAGCAGCCAGGACAAGGTCCTTGGCTACACCTTC,CASSQDKVLGYTF
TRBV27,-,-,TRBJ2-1,TGTGCCAGCACCCCTGCGACAGGTACCAATGAGCAGTTCTTC,CASTPATGTNEQFF
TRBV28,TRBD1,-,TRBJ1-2,TGTGCCAGCAGCTCGGACAGGGAGTTGGGCTACACCTTC,CASSSDRELGYTF
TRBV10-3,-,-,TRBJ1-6,TGTGCCATCAAGAGTCAAAGTAGTTCACCCCTCCACTTT,CAIKSQSSSPLHF
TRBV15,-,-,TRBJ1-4,TGTGCCACCAGCAGGGCAGGATCAACTAATGAAAAACTGTTTTTT,CATSRAGSTNEKLFF
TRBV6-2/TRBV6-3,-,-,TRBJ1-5,TGTGCCAGCAGTTTTCTTAGCAATCAGCCCCAGCATTTT,CASSFLSNQPQHF
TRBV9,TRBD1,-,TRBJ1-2,TGTGCCAGCAGCGTAGGAGGGACAGGGGGCTCTTTTGGCGGCTACACCTTC,CASSVGGTGGSFGGYTF
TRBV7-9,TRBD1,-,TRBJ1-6,TGTGCCAGCAGCTGGCAGGGGGATAATTCACCCCTCCACTTT,CASSWQGDNSPLHF
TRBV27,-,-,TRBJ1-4,TGTGCCAGCAGTTTAAGGGGGGGCAGATTTCTTAATGAAAAACTGTTTTTT,CASSLRGGRFLNEKLFF
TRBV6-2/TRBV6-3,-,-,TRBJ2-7,TGTGCCAGCAGTCCCCCGGGAATTGGGTACGAGCAGTACTTC,CASSPPGIGYEQYF
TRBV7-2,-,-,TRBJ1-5,TGTGCCAGCGGTACATTCAATCAGCCCCAGCATTTT,CASGTFNQPQHF
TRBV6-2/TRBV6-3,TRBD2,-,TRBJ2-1,TGTGCCAGCAGTTCCTTACGGGGGGTACGGTACAATGAGCAGTTCTTC,CASSSLRGVRYNEQFF
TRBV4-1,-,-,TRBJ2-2,TGCGCCAGCAGCCAAGTTGGTATCGGGTTTACCGGGGAGCTGTTTTTT,CASSQVGIGFTGELFF
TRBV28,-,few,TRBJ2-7,TGTGCTGCGAGAACTGCCTACGAGCAGTACTTC,CAARTAYEQYF
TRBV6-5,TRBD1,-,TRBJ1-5,TGTGCCAGCGGGACAGGAACCGGGGAGCCCCAGCATTTT,CASGTGTGEPQHF
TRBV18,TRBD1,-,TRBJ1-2,TGTGCCAGCTCCCCAGGGACAGAGGGGGGCTACACCTTC,CASSPGTEGGYTF
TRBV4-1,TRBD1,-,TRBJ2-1,TGCGCCAGCAGCCAAGATTCGACAGGGGGATTGAATGAGCAGTTCTTC,CASSQDSTGGLNEQFF
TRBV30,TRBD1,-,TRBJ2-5,TGTGCCTGGAGGCCACGGGCAGGGGGAGAGACCCAGTACTTC,CAWRPRAGGETQYF
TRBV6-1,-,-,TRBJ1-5,TGTGCCAGCAGTGAATGGAGTGGGGGGGTCTACAATCAGCCCCAGCATTTT,CASSEWSGGVYNQPQHF
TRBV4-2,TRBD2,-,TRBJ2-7,TGTGCCAGCAGCCAAGATCCCTCGCGGGGGGGATGGGAGCAGTACTTC,CASSQDPSRGGWEQYF
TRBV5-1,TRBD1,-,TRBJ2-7,TGCGCCAGCAGCTTGACAGGGGCCGGCGAGCAGTACTTC,CASSLTGAGEQYF
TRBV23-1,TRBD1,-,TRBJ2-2,TGCGCCAGCCCCAGGGGGCCAGGGACCGGGGAGCTGTTTTTT,CASPRGPGTGELFF
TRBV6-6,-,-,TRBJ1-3,TGTGCCAGCAGCTCGTCAGGCCGGCTCTCTGGAAACACCATATATTTT,CASSSSGRLSGNTIYF
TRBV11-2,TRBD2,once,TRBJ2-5,TGTGCCAGCAGCTCTGGCGGGAGTGGGGGTGCCCAGTACTTC,CASSSGGSGGAQYF
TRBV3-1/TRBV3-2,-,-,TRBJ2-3,TGTGCCAGCAGCCGACAGGGCACAGATACGCAGTATTTT,CASSRQGTDTQYF
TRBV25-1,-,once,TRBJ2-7,TGTGCCAGCAGTGAATGGGGAGCGGCAGACTACGAGCAGTACTTC,CASSEWGAADYEQYF
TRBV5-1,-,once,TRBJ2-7,TGCGCCAGCAGCTTGGAACCAGGGGTGGGCGAGCAGTATTTC,CASSLEPGVGEQYF
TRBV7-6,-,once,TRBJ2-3,TGTGCCAGCAGTCTCGTGGCAGGGGCAGGGGATACGCAGTATTTT,CASSLVAGAGDTQYF
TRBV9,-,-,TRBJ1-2,TGTGCCAGCAGCGGCCGAAATTCAGACAGGAATGGCTACACCTTC,CASSGRNSDRNGYTF
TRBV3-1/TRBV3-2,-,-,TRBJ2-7,TGTGCCAGCAGCCAATCTTATATCGAGCAGTACTTC,CASSQSYIEQYF
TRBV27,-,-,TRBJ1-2,TGTGCCAGCACTAAGCTCCAAGAAGGACTTGCTGGCTACACCTTC,CASTKLQEGLAGYTF
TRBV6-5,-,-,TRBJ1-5,TGTGCCAGCAGCCGGTTTTTTGAACAGCCCCAGCATTTT,CASSRFFEQPQHF
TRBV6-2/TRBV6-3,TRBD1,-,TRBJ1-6,TGTGCCAGCAGTTACGGGGGACAGCCGAATTCACCCCTCCACTTT,CASSYGGQPNSPLHF
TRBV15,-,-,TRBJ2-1,TGTGCCACCAGCAGAGATCTAGCAGGAGACAATGAGCAGTTCTTC,CATSRDLAGDNEQFF
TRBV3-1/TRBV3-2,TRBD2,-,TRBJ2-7,TGTGCCAGCAGCCAAATGGGGACTAGAAGCCACGAGCAGTACTTC,CASSQMGTRSHEQYF
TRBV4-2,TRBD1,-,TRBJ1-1,TGTGCCAGCAGCCAGGTTCCCGGGACAGGGATGAACACTGAAGCTTTCTTT,CASSQVPGTGMNTEAFF
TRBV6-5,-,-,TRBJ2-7,TGTGCCAGCAATCGGGACCCAGGGGCCGACGAGCAGTACTTC,CASNRDPGADEQYF
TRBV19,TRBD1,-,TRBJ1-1,TGTGCCAGTATGGGGACAGGATTTATCGGGGTCCACACTGAAGCTTTCTTT,CASMGTGFIGVHTEAFF
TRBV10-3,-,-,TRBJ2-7,TGTGCCATCAGAGGGAGCTCCTACGAGCAGTACTTC,CAIRGSSYEQYF
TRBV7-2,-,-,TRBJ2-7,TGTGCCAGCAGCTTAGGAACCCCCAGGCGTGGTTTCTACGAGCAGTACTTC,CASSLGTPRRGFYEQYF
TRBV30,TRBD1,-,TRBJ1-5,TGTGCCTGGGGGTACGGGACAGGGAATCAGCCCCAGCATTTT,CAWGYGTGNQPQHF
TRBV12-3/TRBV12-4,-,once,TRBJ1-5,TGTGCCAGCAGTTTTAATCTTCAGCCCCAGCATTTT,CASSFNLQPQHF
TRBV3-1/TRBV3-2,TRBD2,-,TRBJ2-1,TGTGCCAGCAGCCCATCTAGCGGGAGGGCCCTAAGTGAGCAGTTCTTC,CASSPSSGRALSEQFF
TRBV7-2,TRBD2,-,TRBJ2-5,TGTGCCAGCAGCTCTCAGCGGGAGGCGAGGGAGACCCAGTACTTC,CASSSQREARETQYF
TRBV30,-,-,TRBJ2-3,TGTGCCTGGAGTGGACAGGTACGGGGCCCAGATACGCAGTATTTT,CAWSGQVRGPDTQYF
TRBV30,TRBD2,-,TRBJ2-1,TGTGCCTGGAGACTAGCGGGAGCCGAAGTGCAGTTCTTC,CAWRLAGAEVQFF